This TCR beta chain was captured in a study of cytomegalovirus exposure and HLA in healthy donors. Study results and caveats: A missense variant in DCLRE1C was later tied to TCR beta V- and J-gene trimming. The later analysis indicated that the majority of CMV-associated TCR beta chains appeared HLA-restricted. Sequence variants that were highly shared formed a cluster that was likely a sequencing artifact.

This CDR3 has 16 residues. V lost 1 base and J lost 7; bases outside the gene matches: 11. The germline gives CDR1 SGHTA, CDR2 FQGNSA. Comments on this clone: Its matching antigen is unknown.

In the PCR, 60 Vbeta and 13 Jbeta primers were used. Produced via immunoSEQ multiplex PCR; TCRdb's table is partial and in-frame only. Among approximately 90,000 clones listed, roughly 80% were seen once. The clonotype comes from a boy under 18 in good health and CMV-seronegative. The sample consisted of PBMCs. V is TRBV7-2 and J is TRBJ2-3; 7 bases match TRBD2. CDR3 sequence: CASSLGLVAGTHTQYF. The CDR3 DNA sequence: TGTGCCAGCAGCTTAGGGTTGGTAGCGGGCACCCATACGCAGTATTTT. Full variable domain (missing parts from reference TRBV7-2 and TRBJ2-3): GAGVSQSPSNKVTEKGKDVELRCDPISGHTALYWYRQSLGQGLEFLIYFQGNSAPDKSGLPSDRFSAERTGGSVSTLTIQRTQQEDSAVYLCASSLGLVAGTHTQYFGPGTRLTVL.